One sample yielded the 15 T cell receptor beta chains listed below, sequenced in a study of T cells after posttransplantation cyclophosphamide. The repertoire was sequenced with immunoSEQ multiplex PCR; TCRdb's copy has only in-frame clones and lacks some. Observed in the sample are 30,000 or so clones, none of them singletons. The sequencing sample was made of PBMCs. These receptors came from a woman between 25 and 40 years old in good health and a related stem cell transplant donor.

The V and J genes are TRBV4-3 and TRBJ2-3; D not resolved. The V and J ends lost 1 base and 0 bases respectively, with 11 bases between them. Germline V lookup: CDR1 LGHNA, CDR2 YSLEER. There are 16 residues in the CDR3. The CDR3 loop is CASSQGGARSTDTQYF. In nucleotides, the CDR3 is TGCGCCAGCAGCCAAGGTGGAGCGCGGAGCACAGATACGCAGTATTTT.

This clone has ten or more counts. The gene calls are TRBV4-1 and TRBJ1-5; the D gene is possibly TRBD1 (5 bases). CDR3 length: 13 residues. CDR1 is MGHRA, CDR2 YSYEKL, per germline. The V and J ends lost 4 bases and 3 bases respectively, with 7 bases between them. The CDR3 spells CASSRGPNQPQHF. Here the CDR3 DNA reads TGCGCCAGCAGCCGGGGCCCCAATCAGCCCCAGCATTTT.

This chain connects TRBV30 to TRBJ1-2; maybe TRBD1 (6 bases). Germline V CDR1 and CDR2: GTSNPN, SVGIG (reference sequence). V gave up 2 bases and J gave up 2 bases, with 9 bases separating them. The CDR3 totals 13 residues. The chain's CDR3 is CAWSRGGNYGYTF. DNA for the CDR3: TGTGCCTGGAGTCGGGGGGGCAACTATGGCTACACCTTC.

In this sample, this clone turned up a few times. The chain combines TRBV18 with TRBJ2-7; TRBD1 is a possible D gene (6 bases). Trimming pared 6 bases from V and 5 bases from J, leaving 11 bases between. There are 12 residues in the CDR3. From germline, CDR1 is KGHSH and CDR2 LQKENI. This chain's CDR3 is CASSSTGHEQYF. As DNA, the CDR3 is TGTGCCAGCTCGTCCACAGGGCACGAGCAGTACTTC.

This clone occurred a few times. CDR3 region: CASMWDRVGGYTF. CDR3 bases: TGTGCCAGCATGTGGGACAGGGTAGGGGGCTACACCTTC. The chain carries TRBV6-1 and TRBJ1-2; 9 nucleotides agree with TRBD1. There are 13 residues in the CDR3. The V gene's germline CDR1 is MNHNS and CDR2 SASEGT. The V and J ends lost 7 bases and 8 bases, in that order; junction bases with no gene match: 8.

This clone was found many times. V is TRBV2 and J is TRBJ1-1, with 7 bases that match TRBD1. The CDR3 contains 13 residues. With 4 bases clipped from V and 4 bases from J, the junction kept 3 bases outside the gene matches. Germline values: CDR1 SNHLY, CDR2 FYNNEI. CDR3 region: CASSGQGGTEAFF. In DNA, the CDR3 is TGTGCCAGCAGTGGTCAGGGGGGCACTGAAGCTTTCTTT. Together with reference TRBV2 and TRBJ1-1, the CDR3 gives the full variable domain: EPEVTQTPSHQVTQMGQEVILRCVPISNHLYFYWYRQILGQKVEFLVSFYNNEISEKSEIFDDQFSVERPDGSNFTLKIRSTKLEDSAMYFCASSGQGGTEAFFGQGTRLTVV.

This clone has at least ten counts. V usage is TRBV18 and J usage is TRBJ1-5; 9 bases match TRBD1. With 3 bases clipped from V and 4 bases from J, the junction kept 1 base outside the gene matches. The CDR3 runs 14 residues. In germline, CDR1 is KGHSH, CDR2 LQKENI. The CDR3 DNA sequence: TGTGCCAGCTCACCGGGGACAGGGAATCAGCCCCAGCATTTT. This encodes CASSPGTGNQPQHF.

In this sample, this clone turned up many times. The chain combines TRBV27 with TRBJ1-2, with a tentative D call TRBD1 (5 bases). Germline V gives CDR1 MNHEY, CDR2 SMNVEV (reference sequence). Deletions cut 5 bases from V and 3 bases from J, with 13 bases between. CDR3 length: 14 amino acids. CDR3 in amino acids: CASSRLMGHYGYTF. The CDR3 DNA is TGTGCCAGCAGTCGCCTGATGGGGCACTATGGCTACACCTTC.

This clone was observed many times. J is TRBJ2-2 and V is TRBV6-5; TRBD2 matches at 9 bases. V was clipped by 10 bases and J by 7 bases; unmatched bases: 13. Germline V lookup: CDR1 MNHEY, CDR2 SVGAGI. This CDR3 contains 15 residues. CDR3: CATLSSSGGYGELFF. The CDR3 DNA reads as TGTGCCACCCTAAGTTCGAGCGGGGGGTACGGGGAGCTGTTTTTT.

This clone was counted a few times. The gene calls are TRBV20-1 and TRBJ1-1; D unclear. Per the germline V gene, CDR1 is DFQATT and CDR2 is SNEGSKA (reference sequence). CDR3 length equals 10 residues. The V end was cut by 0 bases, the J end by 7 bases, with 3 bases between. CDR3 sequence (DNA): TGCAGTGCTAGAGAGTATGAAGCTTTCTTT. Encoded protein: CSAREYEAFF.

This clone was counted many times. The rearrangement joins TRBV5-6 to TRBJ2-1, with 8 positions matching TRBD2. The V gene's germline CDR1 is SGHDT and CDR2 YYEEEE. With V trimmed by 3 bases and J by 10 bases, 15 bases remained unmatched. The CDR3 is 16 residues long. Here the CDR3 reads CASSYRGLAGVDEQFF. The CDR3 DNA sequence: TGTGCCAGCAGCTACCGGGGGCTAGCGGGTGTAGACGAGCAGTTCTTC.

This sequence joins TRBV4-3 and TRBJ2-1; tentatively, D is TRBD1 (5 bases). The CDR3 spans 17 residues. The germline V gene has CDR1 LGHNA and CDR2 YSLEER. V was shortened by 0 bases and J by 7 bases, with 19 bases between the two germline ends. The CDR3 coding sequence is TGCGCCAGCAGCCAAGATCCTCCCCCAGGGCTGGGAAATGAGCAGTTCTTC. This encodes CASSQDPPPGLGNEQFF.

This clone has ten or more counts. This rearrangement joins TRBV5-5 to TRBJ1-2, with D possibly matching TRBD1 (5 bases). Germline V gene lookup returns CDR1 SGHKS and CDR2 YYEKEE (reference sequence). With 3 bases removed from V and 5 bases from J, the gap between germline ends came to 17 bases. The length of the CDR3 is 15 residues. As DNA, the CDR3 is TGTGCCAGCAGCTCACGATCGGGGACTCCTTATGGCTACACCTTC. It encodes CASSSRSGTPYGYTF. The entire variable domain, with the rest obtained from reference TRBV5-5 and TRBJ1-2, is as follows: DAGVTQSPTHLIKTRGQQVTLRCSPISGHKSVSWYQQVLGQGPQFIFQYYEKEERGRGNFPDRFSARQFPNYSSELNVNALLLGDSALYLCASSSRSGTPYGYTFGSGTRLTVV.

This clone was seen repeatedly, ten times or more. The genes are TRBV6-2 or TRBV6-3 and TRBJ2-3; 8 nucleotides match TRBD2. The CDR3 has 15 amino acids. Germline V CDR1 and CDR2: MNHEY, SVGEGT. V was pared by 6 bases and J by 4 bases, with 9 bases of the junction left unmatched. The CDR3 protein is CASRDTGGPADTQYF. The CDR3 DNA reads TGTGCCAGCAGGGACACGGGGGGGCCGGCAGATACGCAGTATTTT.

The chain joins TRBV5-6 to TRBJ2-5, with 10 bases aligning to TRBD2. Per the germline V gene, CDR1 is SGHDT and CDR2 is YYEEEE. This CDR3 is 16 amino acids long. J was trimmed by 2 bases and V by 3 bases; bases with no gene match: 7. CDR3 in DNA: TGTGCCAGCAGCTGGGGGGCAGCGGGGGGGCAAGAGACCCAGTACTTC. It codes for CASSWGAAGGQETQYF.